This is a list of T cell receptor beta chains from one sample in a study of identical twins. One entry per CDR3 protein, called by TCRdb with MiXCR from the 5' RACE reads. Here the sample spans roughly 720,000 distinct CDR3 sequences, around a sixth being singletons. The same data also contributed to another study, on T cells expressing NK-cell markers.

Specimen: PBMCs. These receptor sequences come from a woman aged 18 to 35 in good health. Each CDR3 is given with its conserved first and last residue.

v_gene: TRBV4-2
j_gene: TRBJ2-6
CDR3aa: CASSQDRSGTGANVLTF

v_gene: TRBV5-1
j_gene: TRBJ1-1
CDR3aa: CASSLLGDGGEAFF

v_gene: TRBV20-1
j_gene: TRBJ2-7
CDR3aa: CSARGGGSRGPYEQYF

v_gene: TRBV20-1
j_gene: TRBJ2-5
CDR3aa: CSAVGSKETQYF

v_gene: TRBV7-2
j_gene: TRBJ1-6
CDR3aa: CASSHSGQGNSPLHF

v_gene: TRBV9
j_gene: TRBJ2-6
CDR3aa: CASSVVPIPSGSSGANVLTF

v_gene: TRBV7-2
j_gene: TRBJ2-7
CDR3aa: CASSLDGTPFYEQYF

v_gene: TRBV7-2
j_gene: TRBJ2-7
CDR3aa: CASSSGTSGRASYEQYF

v_gene: TRBV12-3/TRBV12-4
j_gene: TRBJ1-4
CDR3aa: CASRVSGIWEKLFF

v_gene: TRBV27
j_gene: TRBJ1-1
CDR3aa: CASSLAHPTANTEAFF

v_gene: TRBV12-3/TRBV12-4
j_gene: TRBJ2-1
CDR3aa: CASSLVWHEQFF

v_gene: TRBV12-3/TRBV12-4
j_gene: TRBJ2-6
CDR3aa: CASGNRADGANVLTF

v_gene: TRBV15
j_gene: TRBJ2-1
CDR3aa: CATSGLAGSSYNEQFF

v_gene: TRBV20-1
j_gene: TRBJ2-1
CDR3aa: CSARGRGAFYNEQFF

v_gene: TRBV15
j_gene: TRBJ2-3
CDR3aa: CATSRDLFPQGSSTDTQYF

v_gene: TRBV7-8
j_gene: TRBJ2-7
CDR3aa: CASSSPGLVFSYEQYF

v_gene: TRBV6-5
j_gene: TRBJ1-6
CDR3aa: CASSSSGTANSPLHF

v_gene: TRBV12-3/TRBV12-4
j_gene: TRBJ2-1
CDR3aa: CASIAGTGTKEQFF

v_gene: TRBV15
j_gene: TRBJ2-1
CDR3aa: CATRPGLAGASYNEQFF

v_gene: TRBV6-5
j_gene: TRBJ2-7
CDR3aa: CASSYAGGSAGFYEQYF

v_gene: TRBV20-1
j_gene: TRBJ2-5
CDR3aa: CGLAGPQETQYF

v_gene: TRBV6-2/TRBV6-3
j_gene: TRBJ2-1
CDR3aa: CASWVGGRSYNEQFF

v_gene: TRBV5-6
j_gene: TRBJ1-1
CDR3aa: CASSLGRRNTEAFF

v_gene: TRBV20-1
j_gene: TRBJ2-1
CDR3aa: CSASPSSGPPYNEQFF

v_gene: TRBV28
j_gene: TRBJ2-7
CDR3aa: CASRQFGSEQYF

v_gene: TRBV29-1
j_gene: TRBJ2-1
CDR3aa: CSVAGTGGVSDEQFF

v_gene: TRBV20-1
j_gene: TRBJ2-4
CDR3aa: CSAPEVLAKNIQYF

v_gene: TRBV3-1
j_gene: TRBJ2-1
CDR3aa: CASSQMGGNEQFF

v_gene: TRBV7-3
j_gene: TRBJ2-3
CDR3aa: CASSLNPNTDTQYF

v_gene: TRBV13
j_gene: TRBJ1-2
CDR3aa: CASSPHVAQSNYGYTF

v_gene: TRBV29-1
j_gene: TRBJ2-1
CDR3aa: CSVERGTGYNEQFF

v_gene: TRBV5-1
j_gene: TRBJ2-2
CDR3aa: CASSFSLAGAGELFF

v_gene: TRBV18
j_gene: TRBJ2-2
CDR3aa: CATGRVGTGELFF

v_gene: TRBV10-3
j_gene: TRBJ2-3
CDR3aa: CAISVQQTDTQYF

v_gene: TRBV29-1
j_gene: TRBJ1-4
CDR3aa: CSAGTGLNEKLFF

v_gene: TRBV12-3/TRBV12-4
j_gene: TRBJ2-7
CDR3aa: CASSLLFRVDEQYF

v_gene: TRBV14
j_gene: TRBJ2-1
CDR3aa: CASSQVGLAVIDEQFF

v_gene: TRBV6-1
j_gene: TRBJ2-1
CDR3aa: CASSRTVAISYNEQFF

v_gene: TRBV12-3/TRBV12-4
j_gene: TRBJ2-5
CDR3aa: CASSFSSATETQYF

v_gene: TRBV12-3/TRBV12-4
j_gene: TRBJ1-5
CDR3aa: CASSDTNKGASNQPQHF

v_gene: TRBV6-5
j_gene: TRBJ1-1
CDR3aa: CASTGGGGRAFF

v_gene: TRBV11-2
j_gene: TRBJ2-1
CDR3aa: CASSPGLAGGQSSYNEQFF

v_gene: TRBV20-1
j_gene: TRBJ2-1
CDR3aa: CSAGPGRERYNEQFF

v_gene: TRBV7-9
j_gene: TRBJ1-2
CDR3aa: CASSLGVGQGRGYTF

v_gene: TRBV11-3
j_gene: TRBJ1-1
CDR3aa: CASSLPQGRAFF

v_gene: TRBV10-3
j_gene: TRBJ2-7
CDR3aa: CAGAPGTDGSEQYF

v_gene: TRBV19
j_gene: TRBJ2-1
CDR3aa: CASSDDRGLYNEQFF

v_gene: TRBV20-1
j_gene: TRBJ2-4
CDR3aa: CSARGPPQGAKNIQYF

v_gene: TRBV11-2
j_gene: TRBJ2-1
CDR3aa: CASSLSPGRNNEQFF